What follows is one TCR beta chain and its context. Antigen: not known. The genomic DNA of each subset was split evenly across several immunoSEQ plates. It was 200 ng DNA, 33,000 or so T cell genomes, that sorted-subset replicate PCRs used. Data came from immunoSEQ multiplex PCR; TCRdb stores just in-frame clones and leaves some out. The repertoire consists of over a million clones, with around three quarters occurring once and the leading ten covering 0.55% to 0.7%. This CDR3 spans 15 amino acids. Germline V gene data show CDR1 as MDHEN and CDR2 as SYDVKM. Trimming shortened V by 3 bases and J by 5 bases, and 16 bases separated the two germline ends. The data were obtained in a study of shared clonotypes between healthy human individuals. Study observations and caveats: Donors were few, which limited the genetic and exposure-history diversity represented. Naive subsets, compared against memory subsets, generally had larger estimated richness values.

The sequence came from a man aged 18 to 35 in good health. Some clones in this sample may be carry-over from other donors' samples. Sample: memory CD4+ T cells from PBMCs. Indicated subset: CD45RA-negative fraction. V usage is TRBV28 and J usage is TRBJ1-1; no reliable D call. CDR3 in amino acids: CASSLRIGRGTEAFF. The CDR3 region has the DNA TGTGCCAGCAGTTTGCGGATAGGGCGAGGGACTGAAGCTTTCTTT.